A selection of T cell receptor beta chains follows, all from one sample in a study of blood T cell repertoires in COVID-19. Sequenced by immunoSEQ multiplex PCR; TCRdb stores in-frame clones only, minus some. The table lists 130,000 or so clones, about 83% of them singletons. Source material: peripheral blood. These receptors were obtained from a human donor in a cohort sampled during active COVID-19. Each CDR3 is given with its conserved first and last residue. Each record gives: clone size, J gene, D gene, V gene, CDR3 DNA, CDR3 protein. D genes are given only for firm matches. Only some rows state a clone size, as once, few, many or a class for expanded clones.

- | TRBJ1-1 | TRBD1 | TRBV3-1/TRBV3-2 | TGTGCCAGCAGCCTCGGGACAGGGGGCACTGAAGCTTTCTTT | CASSLGTGGTEAFF
- | TRBJ1-1 | - | TRBV7-9 | TGTGCCAGCAGCCGTCCGGTTATGAGGACTGAAGCTTTCTTT | CASSRPVMRTEAFF
few | TRBJ1-1 | TRBD1 | TRBV9 | TGTGCCAGCAGCCCACAGGGGGCTAGTACTGAAGCTTTCTTT | CASSPQGASTEAFF
- | TRBJ2-4 | - | TRBV19 | TGTGCCAGTATGGGAGAACTGAAAAACATTCAGTACTTC | CASMGELKNIQYF
- | TRBJ1-1 | TRBD1 | TRBV5-1 | TGCGCCAGCAGCGTCGGGACAGCGAACACTGAAGCTTTCTTT | CASSVGTANTEAFF
- | TRBJ2-5 | TRBD2 | TRBV7-9 | TGTGCCAGCAGCCAGGGGACTAGCGGGATAAGGCAAGAGACCCAGTACTTC | CASSQGTSGIRQETQYF
once | TRBJ2-2 | TRBD2 | TRBV4-2 | TGTGCCAGCAGCCAGGGGACTAGCGCTACTGGGAGCGGGGAGCTGTTTTTT | CASSQGTSATGSGELFF
once | TRBJ2-6 | - | TRBV7-6 | TGTGCCAGCAGCGGGCAGGGTTCTGGGGCCAACGTCCTGACTTTC | CASSGQGSGANVLTF
- | TRBJ2-5 | - | TRBV28 | TGTGCCAGCAGTTTATACAGGGTGCAGGAGACCCAGTACTTC | CASSLYRVQETQYF
- | TRBJ2-2 | TRBD2 | TRBV5-1 | TGCGCCAGCACAGGGACTAGCGGGCCCGGGGAGCTGTTTTTT | CASTGTSGPGELFF
once | TRBJ1-5 | TRBD1 | TRBV29-1 | TGCAGCGTCTCCGACAGGGGGAATCAGCCCCAGCATTTT | CSVSDRGNQPQHF
- | TRBJ2-3 | TRBD2 | TRBV19 | TGTGCCAGTAGTATAGCGGCTAGCGGGAGTGATACGCAGTATTTT | CASSIAASGSDTQYF
- | TRBJ2-5 | TRBD2 | TRBV5-1 | TGCGCCAGCAGCCCGGCAGGAGCGGGAAGGGAGACCCAGTACTTC | CASSPAGAGRETQYF
- | TRBJ2-1 | TRBD2 | TRBV4-3 | TGCGCCAGCAGCCACGGGGAGCGGGACGCCTACAATGAGCAGTTCTTC | CASSHGERDAYNEQFF
- | TRBJ2-3 | - | TRBV11-2 | TGTGCCAGCAGTTACACAGATACGCAGTATTTT | CASSYTDTQYF
once | TRBJ2-3 | TRBD1 | TRBV11-3 | TGTGCCAGCAGCAAAGGGCAGGGGGCGCGGGTGTTCACAGATACGCAGTATTTT | CASSKGQGARVFTDTQYF
- | TRBJ2-3 | - | TRBV18 | TGTGCCAGCTCACAAAGCAGCACAGATACGCAGTATTTT | CASSQSSTDTQYF
- | TRBJ1-5 | TRBD1 | TRBV28 | TGTGCCAGCAGTACCCGGGACAGGGGGCTGCAGCCCCAGCATTTT | CASSTRDRGLQPQHF
once | TRBJ2-2 | - | TRBV27 | TGTGCCAGCAGTTTATCCGGGACATTGAACACCGGGGAGCTGTTTTTT | CASSLSGTLNTGELFF
- | TRBJ2-7 | TRBD2 | TRBV3-1/TRBV3-2 | TGTGCCAGCAGCCAAGAGGGCCAGCGGGGCTCCTACGAGCAGTACTTC | CASSQEGQRGSYEQYF
- | TRBJ2-1 | - | TRBV2 | TGTGCCAGTTCGGAGACGGTCCCCAATGAGCAGTTCTTC | CASSETVPNEQFF
- | TRBJ2-1 | - | TRBV9 | TGTGCCAGCAGCGTAGACGGGAGACCTTACAATGAGCAGTTCTTC | CASSVDGRPYNEQFF
- | TRBJ1-5 | TRBD1 | TRBV11-3 | TGTGCCAGCAGCTTATTCGGGCAGGGGGCCTATCAGCCCCAGCATTTT | CASSLFGQGAYQPQHF
- | TRBJ1-3 | - | TRBV7-6 | TGTGCCAGCAGCCTACAAGACTCAGCCTCTGGAAACACCATATATTTT | CASSLQDSASGNTIYF
- | TRBJ2-2 | TRBD1 | TRBV27 | TGTGCCAGCAGTTCGCCCGCCGGGACAGGCGACCGGGAGCTGTTTTTT | CASSSPAGTGDRELFF
- | TRBJ2-3 | TRBD2 | TRBV7-3 | TGTGCCAGCAGCCCCGGACTAGCTACAGATACGCAGTATTTT | CASSPGLATDTQYF
- | TRBJ1-1 | - | TRBV30 | TGTGCCTGGAGTGTAACTTCCAGGGCCGCTTTCTTT | CAWSVTSRAAFF
- | TRBJ2-1 | - | TRBV24-1 | TGTGCCACCAGTGACCCGGCGGGTGGTTCAGTTGAGCAGTTCTTC | CATSDPAGGSVEQFF